This TCR beta chain came from a study of cytomegalovirus exposure and HLA in healthy donors. Study-wide points: Most TCR sequences were uncommon, yet certain public TCRs appeared in many donors. Reportedly, cytomegalovirus status was diagnosed with high sensitivity and specificity.

In the case of this clone: Its antigen is undetermined.

With 3 bases clipped from V and 7 bases from J, the junction kept 8 bases outside the gene matches. CDR1 and CDR2 from the germline V gene are SNHLY and FYNNEI. CDR3 length: 15 amino acids. Only in-frame clones appear in the TCRdb table, and some are missing; sequencing was by immunoSEQ multiplex PCR. The data hold 250,000 to 350,000 clones, with approximately 90% observed a single time. The donors were part of the validation cohort of 120 or so subjects. That cohort was separate from the first cohort, which comprised several hundred subjects. The genes are TRBV2 and TRBJ2-7, with 11 bases aligning to TRBD2. The clonotype comes from a woman between 18 and 30 years old in good health and CMV-seronegative. Sequenced sample: PBMCs. The DNA for the CDR3 is TGTGCCAGCAGTGACGTACTAGCGGGAGCGGGTGAGCAGTACTTC. Protein sequence: CASSDVLAGAGEQYF.